A selection of T cell receptor delta chains follows, all from one sample in a study of Vδ1+ human thymocytes. TCRdb redid the clone calls on the multiplex PCR reads with CATT. The sample has around 76,000 delta-chain clones, approximately 34% seen once; the top ten hold 0.2% to 0.3%. The sample taken for sequencing was Vdelta1+ gamma-delta thymocytes from the thymus. All receptors derive from a boy younger than two who had congenital heart surgery. The CDR3 runs from the conserved cysteine through the conserved F or W. A D gene is named only where the DNA matches it firmly. The size of a clone is reported for some rows only, either as once, few or many, or as a class for expanded clones.

clone_size j_call d_call v_call cdr3_nt cdr3_aa
few TRDJ1 - TRDV2 TGTGCCTGTGACACATTGAAAAACTGGGAGACCGATAAACTCATCTTT CACDTLKNWETDKLIF
few TRDJ1 - TRDV1 TGTGCTCTTGGGGAACCCCACTACGGCCGGGGGTTAAAGGGGACCGATAAACTCATCTTT CALGEPHYGRGLKGTDKLIF
- TRDJ1 TRDD3 TRDV1 TGTGCTCTTGGGGAACTGGCCTACTGGGGGATACTCGATAAACTCATCTTT CALGELAYWGILDKLIF
- TRDJ1 - TRDV1 TGTGCTCTTGGGGACCCCGGGAAACGCCTTCCTACGTCTGACTGGGGGTACACCGATAAACTCATCTTT CALGDPGKRLPTSDWGYTDKLIF
few TRDJ1 TRDD3 TRDV1 TGTGCTCTTGGGGAACGGACGGACTGGGGGATATATCGGGGGTACACCGATAAACTCATCTTT CALGERTDWGIYRGYTDKLIF
- TRDJ1 TRDD2 TRDV1 TGTGCTCTTGGGGCCTCGGCCTTCCTAACGGGGAGTCTTGATAAACTCATCTTT CALGASAFLTGSLDKLIF
few TRDJ1 - TRDV1 TGTGCTCTTGGGGAACTGTTGAGGTACACCGATAAACTCATCTTT CALGELLRYTDKLIF
many TRDJ1 TRDD3 TRDV2 TGTGCCTGTGACACCGCGGGCCAAGTACTGGGGGAGGCCACCGATAAACTCATCTTT CACDTAGQVLGEATDKLIF
- TRDJ1 - TRDV1 TGTGCTCTTCATCTCCTACACTCGTACCCTGGACCCCGAGCGTACACCGATAAACTCATCTTT CALHLLHSYPGPRAYTDKLIF
once TRDJ1 - TRDV1 TGTGCTCTTGGGCTAGAGTGGAGGGTTTTCAAAAGGGGAACCGATAAACTCATCTTT CALGLEWRVFKRGTDKLIF
- TRDJ1 - TRDV1 TGTGCTCTTGGGGGTTCTATCCTTCCTACTAAAGAAACTGGGGGAACCCGATACACCGATAAACTCATCTTT CALGGSILPTKETGGTRYTDKLIF
once TRDJ1 - TRDV1 TGTGCTCTTGGGGAACTGGAAGTCTTCCTACTGGGGGCCCCGTACACCGATAAACTCATCTTT CALGELEVFLLGAPYTDKLIF
- TRDJ1 TRDD3 TRDV1 TGTGCTCTTGGGGAATCCCCCTGGACTGGGGGATACGCTAGGCACTGCACCGATAAACTCATCTTT CALGESPWTGGYARHCTDKLIF
- TRDJ1 TRDD2 TRDV1 TGTGCTCTTGGGGAAAACAGCCTTCCTACGCGTACCGTGTACACCGATAAACTCATCTTT CALGENSLPTRTVYTDKLIF
once TRDJ1 TRDD2 TRDV1 TGTGCTCTTGGGAATTCCTACCCTAAACTCATCTTT CALGNSYPKLIF
- TRDJ1 TRDD3 TRDV1 TGTGCTCTTGGGGAAGTCGGCCATTTTTACTGGGGGTACGGAGATAAACTCATCTTT CALGEVGHFYWGYGDKLIF
- TRDJ1 TRDD2 TRDV1 TGTGCTCTTGGGGATCCTCGTTCCCTTCCTCTCACTAAACTCATCTTT CALGDPRSLPLTKLIF
- TRDJ1 - TRDV1 TGTGCTCTTGGGGGAAACCCCTTTTTGGCGATACGTCGATACACCGATAAACTCATCTTT CALGGNPFLAIRRYTDKLIF
few TRDJ1 - TRDV1 TGTGCTCTTGGCTGGAACTCTCCTTCCGCGATTATTCCTGGAGCCTCGTACACCGATAAACTCATCTTT CALGWNSPSAIIPGASYTDKLIF
- TRDJ1 TRDD3 TRDV1 TGTGCTCTTGGGGAACCTTTCCCCCAACTTGGGGGATCGAACGCCGATAAACTCATCTTT CALGEPFPQLGGSNADKLIF
- TRDJ1 - TRDV1 TGTGCTCTTGACCTTCAGGGGAAGCCCTCCCCAAACACCGATAAACTCATCTTT CALDLQGKPSPNTDKLIF
few TRDJ1 - TRDV1 TGTGCTCTTGCGATCTTCCCCGTGGGGTCCAACACCGATAAACTCATCTTT CALAIFPVGSNTDKLIF
few TRDJ1 TRDD3 TRDV1 TGTGCTCTTGGGGAACTATCCAGGTTTAAGGGGGATACCGATAAACTCATCTTT CALGELSRFKGDTDKLIF
- TRDJ1 TRDD3 TRDV1 TGTGCTCTTGGGATGCACGATTCCTACGTGAGAACTGGGGGATACACCCCCACCGATAAACTCATCTTT CALGMHDSYVRTGGYTPTDKLIF
few TRDJ1 TRDD3 TRDV1 TGTGCTCTTGGGGACCCCGTTTTTTCAGCGGGACCCTGGGGGATACGTACCGATAAACTCATCTTT CALGDPVFSAGPWGIRTDKLIF
- TRDJ1 TRDD3 TRDV1 TGTGCTCTTGGGGAAGCACGCCTTCAACTGGGGATACACCATTACACGGATAAACTCATCTTT CALGEARLQLGIHHYTDKLIF
- TRDJ1 TRDD3 TRDV1 TGTGCTCTTGGGGAAACCTTCGCTCCTACGAGTAATGGGGGATACTTCTACACCGATAAACTCATCTTT CALGETFAPTSNGGYFYTDKLIF
few TRDJ1 - TRDV1 TGTGCTCTTGGGGAACGGTGTTCCACGGGAGGGGATGGGACCGATAAACTCATCTTT CALGERCSTGGDGTDKLIF
- TRDJ1 TRDD3 TRDV1 TGTGCTCTTGGGGAAGGTGCAGTCAGGGGATATAAGTACACCGATAAACTCATCTTT CALGEGAVRGYKYTDKLIF
few TRDJ1 - TRDV1 TGTGCTCTTGGGGCATGCGTTTTGGGGGCGAGGTACACCGATAAACTCATCTTT CALGACVLGARYTDKLIF
- TRDJ1 - TRDV2 TGTGCCTGTGACACTTCCGTACCTATACGCATGTACACCGAGAAACTCATCTTT CACDTSVPIRMYTEKLIF
- TRDJ1 TRDD3 TRDV1 TGTGCTCTTGGGGAACCGGGGGATAAATGTACCGATAAACTCATCTTT CALGEPGDKCTDKLIF
few TRDJ1 - TRDV1 TGTGCTCTTGGGGAACCATCCTCCATCGGGGGGAACACCGATAAACTCATCTTT CALGEPSSIGGNTDKLIF
- TRDJ1 TRDD3 TRDV1 TGTGCTCTTGGGGAACTACTATCGCCCCTACTGGGGGATATAAGGTACACCGATAAACTCATCTTT CALGELLSPLLGDIRYTDKLIF
- TRDJ1 TRDD3 TRDV1 TGTGCTCTTGGGGAAGGGGCCTCGTCCCCCCGTGACTGGGGGAGCTACACCGATAAACTCATCTTT CALGEGASSPRDWGSYTDKLIF
- TRDJ1 - TRDV1 TGTGCTCTTGGGGAACTTCGGACCTCCACTGGCCTTCCCCCTGTACTGGGTTTGAGTCGTACCGATAAACTCATCTTT CALGELRTSTGLPPVLGLSRTDKLIF
- TRDJ1 TRDD3 TRDV1 TGTGCTCTTGGGACAACTGCTAGTACTGGGGGATGTTTGGTCGCTAAACTCATCTTT CALGTTASTGGCLVAKLIF
few TRDJ1 - TRDV2 TGTGCCTGTGACTCTGATTACAAACAGTACACCGATAAACACATCTTT CACDSDYKQYTDKHIF
- TRDJ1 TRDD3 TRDV1 TGTGCTCTTGGGGAACGATTGCCCTTCCCCCTCCGAAGTGGGGGATACGTACGTAAACTCATCTTT CALGERLPFPLRSGGYVRKLIF
- TRDJ1 - TRDV1 TGTGCTCTTGGGAACTCTCCACGAGGGGGACTGTACACCGATAAACTCATCTTT CALGNSPRGGLYTDKLIF
few TRDJ1 - TRDV1 TGTGCTCTTGGCCCCCCTTCTCCCTGTAAGTACACCGATAAACTCATCTTT CALGPPSPCKYTDKLIF
few TRDJ1 - TRDV1 TGTGCTCTTGGGGAATTCCTACGTCCCGGGGATAGGCTCGATAAACTCATCTTT CALGEFLRPGDRLDKLIF
once TRDJ2 - TRDV1 TGTGCTCTTGGGGCCATCGTTCCGGGCGCTTTGACAGCACAACTCTTCTTT CALGAIVPGALTAQLFF
- TRDJ1 - TRDV1 TGTGCTCTTGGGGAAATCTCCCCCTTCCTACTGATGGGGGATACTGGCCACGATAAACTCATCTTT CALGEISPFLLMGDTGHDKLIF
- TRDJ1 TRDD3 TRDV1 TGTGCTCTTGGGGAACCCCCTTCTGGCCTTCCTAATAACCCTGGGGGATACCAGTACACCGATAAACTCATCTTT CALGEPPSGLPNNPGGYQYTDKLIF
few TRDJ1 TRDD3 TRDV1 TGTGCTCTTGGGGAACGAAAAGGACTGGGGGTCTGGCCCGATAAACTCATCTTT CALGERKGLGVWPDKLIF
- TRDJ1 TRDD3 TRDV2 TGTGCCTGTGCCACCACTGGGGGATACGACGGTGCCGTGAGGTACACCGATAAACTCATCTTT CACATTGGYDGAVRYTDKLIF
- TRDJ1 TRDD3 TRDV1 TGTGCTCTTGGGGAACGGGGGGCTGTTAAGGGGGATACGTTTCGGGCCGATAAACTCATCTTT CALGERGAVKGDTFRADKLIF
few TRDJ1 TRDD3 TRDV1 TGTGCTCTTGGGAAACTCTCTATCTATGGCAGGGCGCTCTACTGGGGGATACTTCCACCAAGGACCGATAAACTCATCTTT CALGKLSIYGRALYWGILPPRTDKLIF
- TRDJ1 - TRDV1 TGTGCTCTTGGGGTTGGGCCTTCCTTGGTACTGGGGACGTACACCGATAAACTCATCTTT CALGVGPSLVLGTYTDKLIF
few TRDJ1 - TRDV1 TGTGCTCTTGGGGAACTCTACCCACTATCCGATAAACTCACCTTT CALGELYPLSDKLTF
- TRDJ1 TRDD3 TRDV1 TGTGCTCTTGGGGAACTATTATCCCCACCCCCCTTTCCTACGGACTGGGGGATTAATACTGATAAACTCATCTTT CALGELLSPPPFPTDWGINTDKLIF
- TRDJ1 - TRDV1 TGTGCTCGTGGGGACCACCCACCGTTCCTCCCCTGGGATGCGAGCCGTGGGGGGACCGATAAACTCATCTTT CARGDHPPFLPWDASRGGTDKLIF
- TRDJ1 TRDD3 TRDV1 TGTGCTCTTGGGGAATCCGGTCTATGGTCGGGGGATACCGAAACCGATAAACTCATCTTT CALGESGLWSGDTETDKLIF
- TRDJ1 - TRDV1 TGTGCTCTTGGGGAACTGCAGGGGGGACCTGAACTGGGTGGCCCCGATAAACTCATCTTT CALGELQGGPELGGPDKLIF